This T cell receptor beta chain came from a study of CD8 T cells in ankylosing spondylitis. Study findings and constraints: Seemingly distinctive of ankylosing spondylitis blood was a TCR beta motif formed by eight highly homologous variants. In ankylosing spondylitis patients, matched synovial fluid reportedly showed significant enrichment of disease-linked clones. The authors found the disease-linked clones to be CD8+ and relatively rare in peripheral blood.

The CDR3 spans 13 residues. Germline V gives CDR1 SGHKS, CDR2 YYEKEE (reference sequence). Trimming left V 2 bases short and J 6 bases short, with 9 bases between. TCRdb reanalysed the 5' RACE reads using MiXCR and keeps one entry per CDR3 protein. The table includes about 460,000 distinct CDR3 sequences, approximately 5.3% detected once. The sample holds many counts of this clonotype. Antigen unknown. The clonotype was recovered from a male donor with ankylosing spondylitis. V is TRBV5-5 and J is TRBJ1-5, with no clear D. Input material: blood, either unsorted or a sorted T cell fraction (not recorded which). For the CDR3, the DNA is TGTGCCAGCAGCTTTGATCCCGGTCAGCCCCAGCATTTT. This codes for CASSFDPGQPQHF.